Presented here are 10 T cell receptor beta chains from one specimen sequenced in a study of blood T cells in healthy people across ages (dated by TCRdb to 2014 to 2015). The library was built by means of 5' RACE. The listed sequencing device is Illumina HiSeq 2500. The second PCR ran for roughly 7 to 11 cycles and used a J-beta primer mix along with a sample-barcoded 5' primer. Clones were called with MiXCR by TCRdb after fastp trimmed the public reads at Q25, and only in-frame beta chains were retained. Every distinct CDR3 protein forms one entry, paired with its most common genes and DNA. The sample table holds about 1.8 million distinct CDR3 sequences, of which roughly 50% were seen once. Less than 2.5% of the sample comes from the top ten. Sequenced sample: blood. The source is a woman in her 40s in good health.

The CDR3 DNA follows: TGTGCCAGCAGTTACGGAGGGACGGGAATCCCCGAGCAGTTCTTC. Its protein product is CASSYGGTGIPEQFF. The rearrangement joins TRBV6-2 or TRBV6-3 to TRBJ2-1; D may be TRBD2 (6 bases). The V gene's germline CDR1 is MNHEY and CDR2 SVGEGT. V lost 2 bases, J lost 10 bases, and 18 bases lay in between. CDR3 size: 15 residues.

This chain connects TRBV27 to TRBJ2-1; D unresolved. Germline V CDR1 and CDR2: MNHEY, SMNVEV (reference sequence). The CDR3 totals 14 residues. Trimming removed 2 bases from V and 4 bases from J, with 9 bases in between. The CDR3 DNA follows: TGTGCCAGCAGTTTAGGTAGGCCGTACAATGAGCAGTTCTTC. Residues: CASSLGRPYNEQFF.

This clonotype was seen more than once but under ten times. This chain connects TRBV5-1 to TRBJ1-2; tentatively, D is TRBD1 (6 bases). The germline gives CDR1 SGHRS, CDR2 YFSETQ. CDR3 size: 13 residues. The ends were cut back, 5 bases at V and 3 bases at J, with 11 bases in the middle. This CDR3 is CASRRQEDYGYTF. CDR3 nucleotides: TGCGCCAGCAGACGACAGGAAGACTATGGCTACACCTTC.

Comment on this clonotype: A junction end diverges from the germline sequence, so it may reflect a read error. The chain uses TRBV11-1 and TRBJ2-4; no definite D call. The DNA end lines up better with TRBJ2-7; the J call may be wrong. The V gene's germline CDR1 is SGHAT and CDR2 FQDESV (reference sequence). The CDR3 spans 15 residues. CDR3 bases: TGTACCAGCGCCACAACTGACCTGCCCCCGTACGAGCAGTACTTC. Translated: CTSATTDLPPYEQYF.

This clonotype was counted only a few times. The chain is built from TRBV20-1 and TRBJ1-2, with D perhaps TRBD1 (5 bases). Germline-derived CDR1 and CDR2 are DFQATT and SNEGSKA (reference sequence). The ends were cut back, 0 bases at V and 4 bases at J, with 12 bases in the middle. This CDR3 has 14 residues. The DNA for the CDR3 is TGCAGTGCTAGAGATCTCGGGGCATTCTATGGCTACACCTTC. It codes for CSARDLGAFYGYTF.

The J gene is TRBJ2-5, the V gene TRBV6-6; D possibly uses TRBD1 or TRBD2 (6 bases each). V shed 2 bases and J shed 3 bases, with 10 bases lying between them. This CDR3 spans 14 amino acids. CDR1 and CDR2 from the germline V gene are MNHNY and SVGAGI (reference sequence). CDR3 sequence: CASSYPGDKETQYF. The CDR3 coding sequence is TGTGCCAGCAGTTACCCGGGGGACAAAGAGACCCAGTACTTC.

The genes are TRBV12-3 or TRBV12-4 and TRBJ1-1; TRBD1 is a possible D gene (5 bases). Trimming took off 0 bases at V and 1 base at J, with 12 bases between the two ends. There are 16 residues in the CDR3. The CDR3 DNA is TGTGCCAGCAGTTTAGCGTCGGGACTCCCGAACACTGAAGCTTTCTTT. This codes for CASSLASGLPNTEAFF.

This clonotype was counted a few times. This chain links TRBV28 with TRBJ2-6, with D unresolved. CDR1 and CDR2 from the germline V gene are MDHEN and SYDVKM. This CDR3 region has 14 residues. Trimming stripped 3 bases from V and 2 bases from J, with 5 bases between. As DNA, the CDR3 is TGTGCCAGCAGTTTTGCCCCTGGGGCCAACGTCCTGACTTTC. The encoded protein is CASSFAPGANVLTF.

This clonotype has only a few counts. J is TRBJ2-3 and V is TRBV7-3; tentatively, D is TRBD1 (6 bases). The ends were cut back, 5 bases at V and 8 bases at J, with 8 bases in the middle. CDR3 length: 11 residues. Germline CDR1 SGHTA, CDR2 FQGTGA. CDR3 amino acids: CASSKGGTQYF. The CDR3 coding sequence is TGTGCCAGCAGCAAAGGGGGTACGCAGTATTTT.

The table lists this clonotype with a few counts. This sequence joins TRBV6-2 or TRBV6-3 and TRBJ2-1, with TRBD2 identical over 12 bases. The V gene's germline CDR1 is MNHEY and CDR2 SVGEGT. Losses at the gene ends were 4 bases for V and 4 bases for J; bases not matched to a gene: 11. CDR3 length: 18 residues. The CDR3 DNA follows: TGTGCCAGCAGTTCCCTGACTAGCGGGGGCGGTGGGTACAATGAGCAGTTCTTC. Its translation: CASSSLTSGGGGYNEQFF.